This T cell receptor beta chain was observed in a study of beta chain features in type 1 diabetes (dated by TCRdb to about 2018). In terms of the full investigation: Patients and healthy donors did not differ in mean age, gender distribution, total cell number or subset yield. Across all samples, fewer than 110,000,000 sorted cells were examined, and cell number per subset correlated strongly with RNA yield. The study compared the TCRB repertoires of sorted circulating CD4+ T cell subsets in recently diagnosed type 1 diabetes patients with those in matched healthy donors. Regulatory and stem cell-like memory subsets were isolated from only 8 patients and about eight healthy donors, whereas naive and central memory subsets came from all 30 or so donors.

CDR1 SGHRS and CDR2 YFSETQ are derived from the germline V gene. From the cysteine up to the phenylalanine, the CDR3 has a length of 15 residues. Just the 45-base CDR3 DNA is kept, in frame starting at base 1. The junction shows trimming of 4 bases on V and 0 bases on J, plus 11 bases between the germline ends. From each donor, a single peripheral blood sample of 100 to 150 mL on average was drawn into heparinised tubes. A BD FACSAria II and a panel including CD45RO, CCR7, CD25, CD127, CD95 and CD27 were used to sort naive, central memory, regulatory and stem cell-like memory CD4+ T cells. All sorted populations exceeded 95% purity. PBMCs were isolated immediately by Lymphoprep density gradient centrifugation and stained directly without culture. So that batch effects would be minimized, each experiment stained and sorted samples in pairs, pairing one healthy donor with one patient. Study-wide findings and limitations: Shorter templates might be favored by PCR, yet because patient and control samples were amplified and corrected together, any such skew would affect both groups equally. At VDJ recombination sites, type 1 diabetes patients had fewer insertions and more deleted nucleotides, which implies abnormalities in thymic rearrangement. A moderate but significant shortening of TCRB CDR3 length was observed in type 1 diabetes patients in all four CD4+ subsets. HLA sub-analyses involved small numbers of individuals, so any influence of HLA type on TCRB rearrangement remained unresolved. Because cDNA rather than genomic DNA was sequenced, highly expressing activated cells could have been over-represented, although no difference in activation and CD3 levels was found between groups. The naive, central memory and regulatory TCRB repertoires appeared to resemble one another more closely among patients than among healthy donors.

About this clone itself: No cognate antigen has been identified for it. No qualities accompany the bases; no much larger clone lies one base away.

The entire isolated RNA was reverse transcribed using the High Capacity cDNA Reverse Transcription Kit, and thus expressed TCRB transcripts were sequenced. Deep immunoSEQ sequencing was applied to naive, central memory and regulatory T cell samples, giving an average of roughly 3.5 million total reads per sample. Sorted cells were lysed in RLT buffer, and RNA was extracted using DNase-treated RNeasy Micro or Mini kits according to cell number. Each cell subset was processed on its own to prevent cross-contamination, while patient and healthy donor samples were processed together. Using the immunoSEQ multiplex PCR, TCRB sequences were amplified from cDNA into 87-bp fragments spanning the CDR3 region. Amplicons were sequenced on the Illumina HiSeq platform. Regarding the original processing steps: Synthetic template baselines were used to correct PCR bias computationally, reads within Hamming distance 2 were collapsed, and singletons that could not be merged were discarded. By aligning reads against IMGT, V, D and J genes, CDR3 length, and insertions or deletions at six rearrangement sites were assigned. Clonotype counts were normalized to sorted cell number within each subset before computing true diversity and Gini coefficients with the tcR R package. The overlap coefficient, calculated on TCRB nucleotide sequences, was used to measure repertoire sharing. Out-of-frame TCRB sequences from naive cells were analyzed as a proxy for the pre-selection repertoire. TCRdb stores this immuneACCESS table with in-frame sequences only. Part of the clones is absent; in the studies checked, under half of the shortfall reflects unresolved V genes, and no reason is known for the rest. D and trimming were read from the DNA, whereas the V and J calls and clone size are those reported in that table. Present in this sample are 200,000 to 250,000 clones, approximately 70% of which were seen just once. The top ten constitute about 0.051% of the sample.

The sequence was obtained from a man aged 25 to 45 in good health. The V gene is TRBV5-1 and the J gene is TRBJ2-1; the D segment could be TRBD1, given 6 matching bases. Specimen: naive CD4+ T cells from blood. What this sample's cell subset or site label stands for: true naive CD4+ T cells. The CDR3 region has the sequence CASSPRQASYNEQFF. The sequenced DNA: TGCGCCAGCAGCCCTAGACAGGCCTCCTACAATGAGCAGTTCTTC.